The 17 T cell receptor beta chains given below trace back to one sample, sequenced in a study of shared clonotypes between healthy human individuals. Terminally differentiated effector memory CD45RA+ cells were left out of the naive CD8 fraction, which was CD45RO-negative and positively selected for CCR7. TCRdb keeps only in-frame clones here, not all; method: immunoSEQ multiplex PCR. Counted here are around 2,000,000 clones, approximately 95% occurring once; the ten biggest clones make up 0.85% to 1.3%. The sequenced material came from naive CD8+ T cells sorted from blood. The receptors were sampled from a man younger than 35 in good health.

The rearrangement joins TRBV7-9 to TRBJ2-1; 13 nucleotides agree with TRBD2. The CDR3 consists of 18 residues. The V and J ends lost 5 bases and 0 bases, in that order; junction bases with no gene match: 7. CDR1 is SEHNR, CDR2 FQNEAQ, per germline (reference sequence). The CDR3 is CASSPGTSGTSSYNEQFF. CDR3 nucleotide sequence: TGTGCCAGCAGCCCCGGGACTAGCGGGACTAGCTCCTACAATGAGCAGTTCTTC.

Comments on this clone: This sample includes further DNA sequences coding for the same CDR3. The chain links TRBV28 to TRBJ2-5; D not certain. The V end lost 4 bases, the J end lost 4 bases, and 4 bases lay between the germline ends. Germline CDR1 MDHEN, CDR2 SYDVKM. This CDR3 has 11 residues. CDR3 nucleotides: TGTGCCAGCAGTTCTAGAGAGACCCAGTACTTC. This sequence encodes CASSSRETQYF.

This clone is a singleton in its sample. The chain combines TRBV5-1 with TRBJ1-4; D is unresolved. The germline V gene encodes CDR1 SGHRS and CDR2 YFSETQ. The CDR3 has 17 amino acids. Trimming took 2 bases from V and 5 from J, leaving 19 bases between them. The CDR3 spells CASSFKGGGQLNEKLFF. The CDR3 nucleotides read TGCGCCAGCAGCTTTAAAGGCGGTGGGCAGCTAAATGAAAAACTGTTTTTT.

The chain has TRBV2 and TRBJ1-1, with D possibly being TRBD1 (6 bases). Germline CDR1 reads SNHLY; CDR2 reads FYNNEI. V was shortened by 7 bases and J by 1 base, with 16 bases between the two germline ends. The CDR3 runs to 15 residues. CDR3 nucleotides: TGTGCCAGCACCTCAGCTGGGACACCGAACACTGAAGCTTTCTTT. Translated: CASTSAGTPNTEAFF.

The V and J genes are TRBV25-1 and TRBJ2-1; a possible D gene is TRBD2 (7 bases). Germline V lookup: CDR1 MGHDK, CDR2 SYGVNS. The CDR3 has 15 residues. Deletions cut 4 bases from V and 3 bases from J, with 13 bases between. The CDR3: CASSALGGDYNEQFF. In DNA form, the CDR3 reads TGTGCCAGCAGTGCCCTAGGGGGGGACTACAATGAGCAGTTCTTC.

This clone has just one count. The chain couples TRBV9 to TRBJ2-7; D is unresolved. Trimming cost V 4 bases and J 2 bases, with 13 bases left between them. Germline V gene sequence: CDR1 SGDLS, CDR2 YYNGEE. This CDR3 comprises 14 residues. DNA of the CDR3: TGTGCCAGCAGCCCCTACCTGGGTACCTACGAGCAGTACTTC. Encoded protein: CASSPYLGTYEQYF.

This chain links TRBV28 with TRBJ1-1; D is perhaps TRBD1 (5 bases). Trimming cost V 6 bases and J 6 bases, with 17 bases left between them. The CDR3 covers 14 residues. Germline-derived CDR1 and CDR2 are MDHEN and SYDVKM. The CDR3 protein is CASSPRMGGSEAFF. The CDR3 DNA reads as TGTGCCAGCAGCCCGAGGATGGGGGGGTCTGAAGCTTTCTTT. The variable domain in full, completed from reference TRBV28 and TRBJ1-1, reads DVKVTQSSRYLVKRTGEKVFLECVQDMDHENMFWYRQDPGLGLRLIYFSYDVKMKEKGDIPEGYSVSREKKERFSLILESASTNQTSMYLCASSPRMGGSEAFFGQGTRLTVV.

V usage is TRBV7-6 and J usage is TRBJ2-1, with 7 bases matching TRBD2. With V trimmed by 2 bases and J by 0 bases, 4 bases remained unmatched. The CDR3 is 16 amino acids. Germline CDR1 SGHVS, CDR2 FNYEAQ. The CDR3 nucleotides read TGTGCCAGCAGCTTAACCGTAGCGGGCTCCTACAATGAGCAGTTCTTC. This codes for CASSLTVAGSYNEQFF.

The chain employs TRBV6-4 and TRBJ1-1; tentative D call: TRBD1 (6 bases). The germline V gene has CDR1 MRHNA and CDR2 SNTAGT. V was pared by 0 bases and J by 0 bases, with 17 bases between. The CDR3 contains 18 residues. CDR3 sequence (DNA): TGTGCCAGCAGTGACTCGAAACAGGGTGTAGCTATGAACACTGAAGCTTTCTTT. Its translation is CASSDSKQGVAMNTEAFF.

The chain joins TRBV4-1 to TRBJ1-2, with TRBD1 as a possible D gene (5 bases). The germline V gene has CDR1 MGHRA and CDR2 YSYEKL. V was cut by 0 bases and J by 3 bases, with 11 bases left in between. This CDR3 region has 15 residues. The CDR3 spells CASSQDPGFDYGYTF. The CDR3, as DNA: TGCGCCAGCAGCCAAGATCCAGGGTTCGACTATGGCTACACCTTC.

The chain couples TRBV7-9 to TRBJ2-1; TRBD2 matches 9 bases. The CDR3 runs 17 residues. The V and J ends lost 8 bases and 3 bases, in that order; junction bases with no gene match: 14. Germline assignment: CDR1 SEHNR and CDR2 FQNEAQ (reference sequence). This CDR3 reads CASGVGRLAGLYNEQFF. DNA for the CDR3: TGTGCCAGCGGAGTGGGTCGCCTAGCGGGGCTCTACAATGAGCAGTTCTTC.

The CDR3 loop is CASRGTGVGEYF. For the CDR3, the DNA is TGCGCCAGCAGGGGGACAGGAGTTGGGGAGTACTTC. The V call is TRBV10-2, the J call TRBJ2-7, with 8 positions matching TRBD1. Germline V CDR1 and CDR2: WSHSY, SAAADI. The V segment lost 6 bases and the J segment 11 bases; nucleotides outside the gene matches: 9. The CDR3 extends over 12 amino acids.

V gene TRBV28 combines with J gene TRBJ2-4, with 8 bases lining up with TRBD1. CDR1 MDHEN and CDR2 SYDVKM come from the germline V gene. The CDR3 contains 16 residues. The junction had 4 bases not matched to a gene; V was cut back by 3 bases and J by 0 bases. The CDR3 sequence is CASSFRQGTAKNIQYF. CDR3 coding DNA: TGTGCCAGCAGTTTTCGACAGGGGACAGCCAAAAACATTCAGTACTTC.

This chain joins TRBV4-1 and TRBJ2-1, with TRBD1 matching over 9 bases. The V and J ends lost 0 bases and 8 bases, in that order; junction bases with no gene match: 5. This CDR3 has 15 amino acids. CDR1 and CDR2 (germline): MGHRA, YSYEKL. The chain's CDR3 is CASSQEGQGVYEQFF. The CDR3 DNA is TGCGCCAGCAGCCAAGAGGGACAGGGTGTTTATGAGCAGTTCTTC.

The chain links TRBV27 to TRBJ1-1; TRBD1 matches at 7 bases. The CDR3 is 13 residues long. V dropped 8 bases and J dropped 0; count of bases not matched to a gene: 3. The germline CDR1 and CDR2 sequences are MNHEY and SMNVEV (reference sequence). For the CDR3, the DNA is TGTGCCAGCCAGGGGGGGGTGAACACTGAAGCTTTCTTT. Its translation is CASQGGVNTEAFF.

This chain's CDR3 is CASSSPSDRYSYEQYF. The CDR3 DNA sequence: TGTGCCAGCAGTTCCCCATCGGACAGGTACTCCTACGAGCAGTACTTC. The chain links TRBV28 to TRBJ2-7; the match to TRBD1 covers 7 bases. The CDR3 covers 16 residues. V dropped 4 bases and J dropped 0; count of bases not matched to a gene: 9. Germline CDR1 and CDR2: MDHEN and SYDVKM.

The chain combines TRBV6-5 with TRBJ2-7; D might be TRBD2 (5 bases). Germline loops: CDR1 MNHEY, CDR2 SVGAGI. Deletions cut 6 bases from V and 4 bases from J, with 19 bases between. This CDR3 comprises 15 residues. The CDR3 is CASSPDSINRYEQYF. DNA for the CDR3: TGTGCCAGCAGCCCGGACTCCATCAATCGGTACGAGCAGTACTTC.